The sequence of this T cell receptor beta chain was determined in a study of beta chain features in type 1 diabetes. Study as a whole: Sorted cell examination encompassed roughly 98,000,000 cells across all samples.

On this clone itself: Its antigen is as yet unknown.

Expressed TCRB transcripts were sequenced, since all the RNA that had been isolated was reverse transcribed. Profiled with immunoSEQ multiplex PCR; TCRdb holds only in-frame clones, not every one. The table records a few hundred thousand clones, approximately 15% of them present only once. Findings and caveats of the study: Healthy donors had naive, central memory and Treg TCRB repertoires that appeared less similar than those seen among patients. In all four CD4+ subsets, TCRB CDR3 length was significantly, moderately reduced in type 1 diabetes.

The germline V gene has CDR1 SGHTA and CDR2 FQGNSA. J was trimmed by 8 bases and V by 5 bases; bases with no gene match: 11. The CDR3 totals 17 residues. This receptor was obtained from a woman aged 18-29 years with type 1 diabetes. Sequenced sample: naive CD4+ T cells from blood. This chain connects TRBV7-2 to TRBJ2-1; 14 bases match TRBD2. The CDR3 coding sequence is TGTGCCAGCAGCCGGACTAGCGGGGGGCCTCGAGGGGATGAGCAGTTCTTC. Its translation is CASSRTSGGPRGDEQFF.